This TCR beta chain was observed in a study of STAT5B mutations in CD4+ large granular lymphocyte leukemia. Deletions cut 1 base from V and 3 bases from J, with 13 bases between. CDR1 is SGHRS and CDR2 is YFSETQ in the germline V gene. This CDR3 has 15 residues. Measured with immunoSEQ multiplex PCR; TCRdb has only the in-frame clones, and not every one. Of about 30,000 clones in the sample, more than 65% were seen once. Study findings and constraints: Compared with healthy controls (2/35), patient top clones favored TRBV06 (8/27).

About this clone itself: No antigen is known for it.

The source is a human donor in good health. The rearrangement joins TRBV5-1 to TRBJ2-5; D is unclear. The sequenced material came from CD4+ T cells from blood buffy coats. CDR3: CASSLSQPLKETQYF. DNA of the CDR3: TGCGCCAGCAGCTTGTCACAGCCCCTAAAAGAGACCCAGTACTTC.